The clone carrying this TCR beta chain came up once. Its specificity is not known. Documented treatment: oral pan-JAK inhibitor, 5-10 mg twice daily. RNA was extracted and reverse transcribed into cDNA as the sequencing template. The repertoire was sequenced with immunoSEQ multiplex PCR; TCRdb's copy has only in-frame clones and lacks some. The data contain fewer than 150,000 clones, about three fifths of them singletons. The data originate from a study of CD8+ T cells in alopecia areata. About the study: Oral tofacitinib, 5 to 10 mg twice daily, was given in an open-label trial.

This CDR3 region has 16 residues. Trimming took 1 base from V and 1 from J, leaving 10 bases between them. The germline CDR1 and CDR2 sequences are MGHRA and YSYEKL. Findings of the study overall: Numerous clones, expanded in lesions, remained in scalp and blood during tofacitinib. For baseline CD8+ expansion, any link to response stays uncertain with one nonresponder. Tofacitinib delivered significant drops in scalp clonality and in expanded CD8+ clones among the top 100.

Specimen: CD8+ T cells sorted from blood, collected at week 4, from a patient treated with tofacitinib. The receptor was derived from a human donor with alopecia areata. V and J are TRBV4-1 and TRBJ2-2; maybe TRBD2 (6 bases). The CDR3 is CASSQGNGGNTGELFF. In nucleotides, the CDR3 is TGCGCCAGCAGCCAAGGAAACGGGGGGAACACCGGGGAGCTGTTTTTT.